This passage covers 4 T cell receptor beta chains from one sample sequenced in a study of T cells in Graves' hyperthyroidism and ophthalmopathy. The investigators amplified TCR beta CDR3 regions from RNA transcripts. The HTBI primer set served for first-round RT-PCR of the TCR CDR3. TCRdb reprocessed the multiplex PCR reads with MiXCR, giving one entry per CDR3 protein. The sample contains 500,000 to 550,000 distinct CDR3 sequences, about a fifth of which appear only once. The sample was blood. The receptor set was obtained from a man between 18 and 35 years old with Graves' hyperthyroidism.

In its sample, this clonotype was seen many times. The rearrangement uses TRBV19 and TRBJ1-1; TRBD1 matches 10 bases. With V trimmed by 4 bases and J by 1 base, 3 bases remained unmatched. CDR1 is LNHDA, CDR2 SQIVND, per germline (reference sequence). There are 15 residues in the CDR3. The CDR3 protein is CASSRTGGPNTEAFF. The CDR3 DNA is TGTGCCAGTAGTAGGACAGGGGGACCGAACACTGAAGCTTTCTTT.

This clonotype was counted many times. J is TRBJ1-2 and V is TRBV7-9; tentatively, D is TRBD1 (5 bases). Per germline, CDR1 SEHNR and CDR2 FQNEAQ (reference sequence). Trimming cost V 7 bases and J 7 bases, with 19 bases left between them. This CDR3 comprises 14 residues. The CDR3 DNA reads TGTGCCAGCACCCTCACGGGGCAGGGATCTGGCTACACCTTC. The encoded protein is CASTLTGQGSGYTF. The full variable domain, its missing parts supplied by reference TRBV7-9 and TRBJ1-2, is DTGVSQNPRHKITKRGQNVTFRCDPISEHNRLYWYRQTLGQGPEFLTYFQNEAQLEKSRLLSDRFSAERPKGSFSTLEIQRTEQGDSAMYLCASTLTGQGSGYTFGSGTRLTVV.

This clonotype was counted ten times or more. The DNA of the CDR3 is TGCGCCAGCAGCCAAGAAGGACGGGCGCGCAACTATGGCTACACCTTC. Encoded protein: CASSQEGRARNYGYTF. The J gene is TRBJ1-2, the V gene TRBV4-1; D remains ambiguous. CDR3 length equals 16 residues. Trimming left V 0 bases short and J 2 bases short, with 13 bases between. Germline lookup yields CDR1 MGHRA and CDR2 YSYEKL.

This clonotype has just a few counts. The chain has TRBV29-1 and TRBJ2-5, with a weak D call TRBD1 (5 bases). CDR3 size: 13 residues. The V gene lost 2 bases and the J gene lost 1 base, with 8 bases spanning the gap. From germline, CDR1 is SQVTM and CDR2 ANQGSEA. The CDR3, as DNA: TGCAGCGTTGAAAAGGGGTCCCAAGAGACCCAGTACTTC. Protein: CSVEKGSQETQYF.